The next 22 T cell receptor beta chains were all read from a single sample in a study of blood T cells in healthy people across ages. Together with a sample-barcoded 5' primer, a J-beta primer mix was included in a second PCR lasting roughly 6 to 12 cycles. TCRdb ran MiXCR on the 5' RACE reads and lists one entry per CDR3 protein. Counted here are some 1.5 million distinct CDR3 sequences, about 30% occurring once; the ten biggest clones make up less than 9.5%. The material sequenced was blood. The receptors were gathered from a woman in her twenties or thirties in good health.

V gene TRBV19 combines with J gene TRBJ2-1, with D possibly being TRBD1 or TRBD2 (5 bases each). V lost 7 bases and J 7 bases, leaving 20 bases between the germline ends. The CDR3 totals 15 residues. In germline, CDR1 is LNHDA, CDR2 SQIVND (reference sequence). The CDR3 sequence: CASTRTGRQMNEQFF. The CDR3 region has the DNA TGTGCCAGTACCAGGACGGGGAGACAGATGAATGAGCAGTTCTTC.

This clonotype appeared a few times. In nucleotides, the CDR3 is TGTGCCAGCAGCTCGCCCCAGGCCTACGAGCAGTACTTC. Translating gives CASSSPQAYEQYF. This chain connects TRBV7-9 to TRBJ2-7, with no clear D. This CDR3 spans 13 amino acids. V was clipped by 4 bases and J by 2 bases, with 9 bases between them. Germline loops: CDR1 SEHNR, CDR2 FQNEAQ (reference sequence).

The chain links TRBV5-1 to TRBJ2-1; possible D gene TRBD2, 6 bases. The CDR3 length is 16 residues. V dropped 3 bases and J dropped 2 bases, with 15 bases sitting between them. Germline V gene data show CDR1 as SGHRS and CDR2 as YFSETQ. This CDR3 is CASSYGTLNTYNEQFF. CDR3 nucleotides: TGCGCCAGCAGCTACGGGACTCTTAATACCTACAATGAGCAGTTCTTC.

J is TRBJ1-2 and V is TRBV12-3 or TRBV12-4; 8 bases map to TRBD1. This CDR3 contains 17 residues. Losses at the gene ends were 1 base for V and 7 bases for J; bases not matched to a gene: 14. The CDR3 region is CASSLEVGAGGAPGYTF. CDR3 nucleotides: TGTGCCAGCAGTTTAGAGGTAGGGGCAGGGGGCGCCCCTGGCTACACCTTC.

This rearrangement joins TRBV3-1 to TRBJ2-3; D is undetermined. This CDR3 is built from 13 residues. Germline V gene lookup returns CDR1 LGHDT and CDR2 YNNKEL (reference sequence). V lost 8 bases and J lost 0, with 9 bases in between. CDR3 sequence reads: CASEQPSTDTQYF. In nucleotides, the CDR3 is TGTGCCAGCGAACAGCCGAGCACAGATACGCAGTATTTT.

This clonotype was observed a few times. The chain has TRBV7-2 and TRBJ2-1; 11 bases align to TRBD2. CDR3 length equals 17 residues. Losses at the gene ends were 3 bases for V and 0 bases for J; bases not matched to a gene: 4. Per the germline V gene, CDR1 is SGHTA and CDR2 is FQGNSA. CDR3 DNA: TGTGCCAGCAGCTTGACTGGACTAGCGGGCTCCTACAATGAGCAGTTCTTC. Protein product: CASSLTGLAGSYNEQFF.

This clonotype was found many times. The rearrangement joins TRBV10-3 to TRBJ1-5; D is perhaps TRBD1 (5 bases). The CDR3 loop spans 14 amino acids. From germline, CDR1 is ENHRY and CDR2 SYGVKD. The V end was cut by 4 bases, the J end by 3 bases, with 10 bases between. The CDR3 spells CAISGGGNNQPQHF. In DNA form, the CDR3 reads TGTGCCATCAGTGGTGGGGGTAACAATCAGCCCCAGCATTTT.

Here the CDR3 reads CASSKGTIGVDTQYF. The CDR3 nucleotides are TGTGCCAGCAGTAAGGGGACTATTGGGGTAGATACGCAGTATTTT. The V gene is TRBV2, the J gene TRBJ2-3; TRBD2 agrees at 7 bases. The CDR3 length is 15 residues. V gave up 5 bases and J gave up 5 bases; unmatched junction bases: 10. Germline values: CDR1 SNHLY, CDR2 FYNNEI.

This clonotype came up many times. This chain joins TRBV7-2 and TRBJ2-4, with D perhaps matching TRBD2 (5 bases). Germline CDR1 reads SGHTA; CDR2 reads FQGNSA. This CDR3 region has 15 residues. The V and J ends lost 1 base and 6 bases respectively, with 13 bases between them. The CDR3: CASSLGTPGVNIQYF. In nucleotides, the CDR3 is TGTGCCAGCAGCTTAGGGACTCCTGGTGTAAACATTCAGTACTTC.

This clonotype was counted only a few times. The CDR3 here is CASSQGRASGNTDTQYF. The CDR3 region has the DNA TGCGCCAGCAGCCAAGGGAGGGCTAGCGGCAACACAGATACGCAGTATTTT. V gene TRBV4-1 combines with J gene TRBJ2-3; 7 bases line up with TRBD2. The germline gives CDR1 MGHRA, CDR2 YSYEKL. V shed 1 base and J 2 bases; nucleotides not matched to a gene: 9. This CDR3 region has 17 residues.

V is TRBV20-1 and J is TRBJ2-7; a weak D match, TRBD1 (6 bases). The CDR3 is 13 residues long. Trimming shortened V by 6 bases and J by 0 bases, and 12 bases separated the two germline ends. Germline V gives CDR1 DFQATT, CDR2 SNEGSKA (reference sequence). CDR3 in DNA: TGCAGTGCATCCGGGACACCCTCCTACGAGCAGTACTTC. Translated: CSASGTPSYEQYF.

Comments on this clonotype: At one boundary the junction diverges from the germline segment, which might be a read error. This chain links TRBV29-1 with TRBJ2-4, with TRBD1 matching 8 bases. The J call is in doubt because the DNA end fits TRBJ2-7 better. Germline CDR1 and CDR2: SQVTM and ANQGSEA. This CDR3 is built from 13 residues. The CDR3, as DNA: TGCAGCGCCTGGACAGGGAGATCCTGCGAGCAGTACTTC. Residues: CSAWTGRSCEQYF.

This chain links TRBV5-1 with TRBJ2-3; 8 bases fit TRBD2. Germline assignment: CDR1 SGHRS and CDR2 YFSETQ. CDR3 length equals 15 residues. Trimming cost V 2 bases and J 1 base; bases outside gene matches: 3. CDR3 region: CASSFILAGTDTQYF. CDR3 DNA: TGCGCCAGCAGCTTTATACTAGCGGGCACAGATACGCAGTATTTT.

Of note for this clonotype: A read error may be the cause here, since a much bigger clone is one base away. This chain links TRBV7-9 with TRBJ2-7, with 11 bases lining up with TRBD2. Germline V gene data show CDR1 as SEHNR and CDR2 as FQNEAQ (reference sequence). V lost 5 bases, J lost 7 bases, and 13 bases stayed unmatched. The CDR3 loop spans 16 amino acids. CDR3 DNA sequence: TGTGCCAGCAGCCCGATCGGGACTAGCGGCTACAATGAGCAGTACTTC. Translation: CASSPIGTSGYNEQYF.

This chain joins TRBV9 and TRBJ2-1; tentative D call: TRBD1 (5 bases). The J call may be wrong; the DNA end is better matched by TRBJ2-7. Germline CDR1 SGDLS, CDR2 YYNGEE. The CDR3 consists of 13 residues. CDR3 nucleotides: TGTGCCAGCAGCCCAGGGAATCTGGGTGAGCAGTACTTC. Translating it yields CASSPGNLGEQYF.

J is TRBJ1-2 and V is TRBV4-1, with unresolved D. The CDR3 is made up of 14 amino acids. Looked up from germline, CDR1 is MGHRA and CDR2 is YSYEKL. V shed 3 bases and J shed 4 bases, with 12 bases lying between them. DNA of the CDR3: TGCGCCAGCAGCCAGGGAGCTGCCTTCTATGGCTACACCTTC. As protein: CASSQGAAFYGYTF.

The table lists this clonotype with a few counts. The chain recombines TRBV20-1 with TRBJ1-2; D is unresolved. The CDR3 has 13 residues. Germline loops: CDR1 DFQATT, CDR2 SNEGSKA (reference sequence). V lost 5 bases and J 8 bases, leaving 18 bases between the germline ends. CDR3 nucleotide sequence: TGCAGTGCTCACCTCGTCCAGGCCGAGGGCTACACCTTC. Protein: CSAHLVQAEGYTF.

This clonotype was counted at least ten times. The CDR3 sequence: CASSPRGTGVAHEQYF. CDR3 in DNA: TGCGCCAGCAGCCCTAGAGGGACAGGGGTTGCCCACGAGCAGTACTTC. This rearrangement joins TRBV4-1 to TRBJ2-7, with TRBD1 identical over 10 bases. The length of the CDR3 is 16 residues. V lost 4 bases to trimming and J lost 5 bases; unmatched junction nucleotides: 11. The germline V gene has CDR1 MGHRA and CDR2 YSYEKL.

The sample holds many counts of this clonotype. The CDR3 DNA reads TGTGCCAGCAGCGTAGGGACAGGGGTTTCCTACGAGCAGTACTTC. Its translation: CASSVGTGVSYEQYF. The rearrangement uses TRBV9 and TRBJ2-7; TRBD1 matches 9 bases. V gave up 0 bases and J gave up 1 base; unmatched junction bases: 2. Germline loops: CDR1 SGDLS, CDR2 YYNGEE. The CDR3 is 15 amino acids.

In the case of this clonotype: The junction does not match germline at one end; this may be a read error. The chain links TRBV28 to TRBJ2-5; D unclear. The CDR3 loop spans 14 amino acids. Germline CDR1 reads MDHEN; CDR2 reads SYDVKM. CDR3 in DNA: TGTGCCAGCATTTTATATGGCACCGTAGGGACCCAGTACTTC. It translates to CASILYGTVGTQYF.

The chain carries TRBV4-3 and TRBJ2-5, with D possibly matching TRBD2 (5 bases). TRBJ2-7 matches the DNA end more closely, so the J call is doubtful. Looked up from germline, CDR1 is LGHNA and CDR2 is YSLEER. CDR3 length: 15 residues. CDR3 protein: CASSQEGAETYEQYF. The CDR3 coding sequence is TGCGCCAGCAGCCAAGAAGGAGCGGAGACCTACGAGCAGTACTTC.

This chain links TRBV20-1 with TRBJ2-7, with D possibly matching TRBD2 (6 bases). The length of the CDR3 is 13 residues. V lost 0 bases and J 7 bases, leaving 13 bases between the germline ends. Germline V lookup: CDR1 DFQATT, CDR2 SNEGSKA (reference sequence). In nucleotides, the CDR3 is TGCAGTGCTAGAGAGAGGAGGGCCAATGAGCAGTACTTC. This gives the protein CSARERRANEQYF.